This T cell receptor beta chain stems from a study of T-cell reconstitution after alpha-beta-depleted transplantation in children (dated by TCRdb to 2016 to 2018). In the study overall: Using TCR repertoire profiling, the study followed T-cell immune reconstitution in a quantitative way in children after TCRalphabeta/CD19-depleted allogeneic hematopoietic cell transplantation.

Library preparation employed PCR. Reads for this sample came from an Illumina HiSeq 2500. Molecular barcoding was employed in the preparation of TCR libraries, with unique molecular identifiers being used to normalize TCRbeta repertoire quantification. The public sequencing data were trimmed at Q25 with fastp and processed into clonotypes with MiXCR by TCRdb, which kept only in-frame beta chains. Rows with a matching CDR3 protein are joined into one entry that keeps the most common DNA and genes. This sample holds 190,000 or so distinct CDR3 sequences; about 14% were observed only once. Jointly, the top ten make up roughly 13% of the sample. Details on this clonotype: Its antigen remains undetermined. A much larger clone differs from this one at a single base, so this may be a read error.

From cysteine to phenylalanine, the CDR3 is 16 amino acids long. Just the 48-base CDR3 DNA is kept, in frame starting at base 1. CDR1 SGHRS and CDR2 YFSETQ are derived from the germline V gene. After removal of 1 base from V and 4 bases from J, the junction retains 9 bases not matched to a gene. The chain is assembled from TRBV5-1 and TRBJ2-3, with 7 middle bases fitting TRBD1. The source was PBMCs from the stem cell graft donor, collected from the stem cell graft. The origin of this receptor is a human donor who donated a stem cell graft to a child with acute lymphoblastic leukemia. The CDR3 protein is CASSLTTGDQSDTQYF. The sequenced DNA: TGCGCCAGCAGCTTGACAACAGGGGATCAATCAGATACGCAGTATTTT.